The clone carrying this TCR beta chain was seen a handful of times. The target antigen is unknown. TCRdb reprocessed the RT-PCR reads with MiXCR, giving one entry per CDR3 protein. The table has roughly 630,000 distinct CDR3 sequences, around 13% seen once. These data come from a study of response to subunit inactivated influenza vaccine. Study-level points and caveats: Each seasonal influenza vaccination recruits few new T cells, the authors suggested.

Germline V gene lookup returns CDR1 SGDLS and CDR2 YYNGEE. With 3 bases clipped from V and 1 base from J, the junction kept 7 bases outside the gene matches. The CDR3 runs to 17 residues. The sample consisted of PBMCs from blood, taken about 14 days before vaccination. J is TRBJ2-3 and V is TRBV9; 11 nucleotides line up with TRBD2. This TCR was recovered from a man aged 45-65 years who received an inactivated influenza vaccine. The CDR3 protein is CASSAIPTSGGTDTQYF. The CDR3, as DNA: TGTGCCAGCAGCGCGATCCCGACTAGCGGGGGCACAGATACGCAGTATTTT.